This is a list of T cell receptor beta chains from one sample in a study of cytomegalovirus exposure and HLA in healthy donors. The method was immunoSEQ multiplex PCR; TCRdb's version includes in-frame clones alone and lacks a portion of them. The repertoire consists of about 130,000 clones, with roughly 80% occurring once and the leading ten covering roughly 4%. Sequenced material: PBMCs. The receptors here all came from a man younger than 35 in good health and CMV-seropositive. CDR3s include the opening cysteine and the closing phenylalanine or tryptophan. D genes are given only for firm matches. Clone size is given for some rows only: seen once, a few or many times, or a class if the clone is expanded.

abundance	v_gene	d_gene	j_gene	CDR3nt	CDR3aa
-	TRBV4-2	TRBD1	TRBJ2-1	TGTGCCAGCAGCCAAGATCCAGACAGGGGTTCCTACAATGAGCAGTTCTTC	CASSQDPDRGSYNEQFF
-	TRBV19	TRBD1	TRBJ1-1	TGTGCCAGCAAACCGGGACAGGGAAACACTGAAGCTTTCTTT	CASKPGQGNTEAFF
once	TRBV19	TRBD1	TRBJ1-1	TGTGCCAGTACTGGGACAGGGGAAATGAACACTGAAGCTTTCTTT	CASTGTGEMNTEAFF
-	TRBV5-4	-	TRBJ1-5	TGTGCCAGCAGCTTTGGCAGGCCCCAGCATTTT	CASSFGRPQHF
-	TRBV18	TRBD1	TRBJ1-2	TGTGCCAGCTCACGGGGACAGACTAACTATGGCTACACCTTC	CASSRGQTNYGYTF
few	TRBV19	TRBD1	TRBJ1-6	TGTGCCAGTAGTAGGGGACAGGAGAATTCACCCCTCCACTTT	CASSRGQENSPLHF
few	TRBV10-3	-	TRBJ1-3	TGTGCCAGCGGACATAATGGAAACACCATATATTTT	CASGHNGNTIYF
few	TRBV5-4	-	TRBJ2-1	TGTGCCAGCAGCTTGGGTCCGGGGGTGGTAGAGCAGTTCTTC	CASSLGPGVVEQFF
-	TRBV7-9	TRBD1	TRBJ1-6	TGTTCCAGCAGGGCACGACAGGGGGGAATTGTGAATTCACCCCTCCACTTT	CSSRARQGGIVNSPLHF
medium-sized	TRBV21-1	-	TRBJ2-5	TGTGCCAGCAGCGCACAGGGAGAACGAGAGACCCAGTACTTC	CASSAQGERETQYF
-	TRBV7-9	TRBD1	TRBJ2-3	TGTGCCAGCAGCCAACCAGACAGGGGGCGATCGGATACGCAGTATTTT	CASSQPDRGRSDTQYF
-	TRBV9	TRBD1	TRBJ1-6	TGTGCCAGCAGCGTAGGGGACAGGGGTTCCTATAATTCACCCCTCCACTTT	CASSVGDRGSYNSPLHF
-	TRBV7-9	TRBD2	TRBJ2-3	TGTGCCAGCAGCCCGGGACTAGAGGATACGCAGTATTTT	CASSPGLEDTQYF
few	TRBV7-9	-	TRBJ1-5	TGTGCCAGCAGCCTGTCGGGGAATCAGCCCCAGCATTTT	CASSLSGNQPQHF
-	TRBV11-3	TRBD2	TRBJ2-1	TGTGCCAGCAGCCGGTCCGGGACTAGCTTATACAATGAGCAGTTCTTC	CASSRSGTSLYNEQFF
-	TRBV19	TRBD1	TRBJ2-5	TGTGCCAGTAGGCAGGGACAGGGGGCGCTGGAGACCCAGTACTTC	CASRQGQGALETQYF
-	TRBV12-2	-	TRBJ1-5	TGTGCAAGTCGCTGGACAGAAAATAGCAATCAGCCCCAGCATTTT	CASRWTENSNQPQHF
-	TRBV20-1	-	TRBJ1-1	TGCAGTGCACCCGGGGTTGAAGCTTTCTTT	CSAPGVEAFF
-	TRBV7-2	TRBD2	TRBJ2-5	TGTGCCAGCAGCTTAGCGGGAGGGGAGGAGACCCAGTACTTC	CASSLAGGEETQYF
few	TRBV10-3	-	TRBJ2-5	TGTGCCATCAGTGACCCGCAAGAGACCCAGTACTTC	CAISDPQETQYF
-	TRBV7-9	-	TRBJ1-2	TGTGCCAGCAGCTTACTTCTAGGCGATATCTATGGCTACACCTTC	CASSLLLGDIYGYTF
-	TRBV5-6	TRBD1	TRBJ2-5	TGTGCCAGCAGCCTCGACAGGGAGGAGACCCAGTACTTC	CASSLDREETQYF
-	TRBV9	-	TRBJ1-2	TGTGCCAGCAGCGCCGGGATTTATGGCTACACCTTC	CASSAGIYGYTF
-	TRBV19	TRBD1	TRBJ1-5	TGTGCCAGTAGTAAGGGACAGGGGGTTAATGTCGATCAGCCCCAGCATTTT	CASSKGQGVNVDQPQHF
-	TRBV6-4	TRBD2	TRBJ2-1	TGTGCCAACAGTGAAGCGGGGGGACACAATGAGCAGTTCTTC	CANSEAGGHNEQFF
-	TRBV9	-	TRBJ2-7	TGTGCCAGCAGCGTAGGATTAGCTAGCTCCTACGAGCAGTACTTC	CASSVGLASSYEQYF
-	TRBV19	-	TRBJ1-1	TGTGCCAGTGGTATAGTGAAGATTACAGCTATGAACACTGAAGCTTTCTTT	CASGIVKITAMNTEAFF
-	TRBV2	-	TRBJ2-7	TGTGCCAGCAGTGAACCCCTAACAAGAGGAAACTCCTACGAGCAGTACTTC	CASSEPLTRGNSYEQYF